This T cell receptor (beta chain) originates from a study of T cell responses to AZD1222 COVID-19 vaccine. Study-wide results and caveats: Researchers report vaccine-associated CD4 TCRs spanning spike, with dominance at 160-218 and 743-854. Clonal diversity was possibly underestimated, and white British individuals and females predominated among donors.

Only in-frame clones appear in the TCRdb table, and some are missing; sequencing was by immunoSEQ multiplex PCR. This sample has 100,000 to 150,000 clones, with over 75% found just once. Germline V CDR1 and CDR2: SEHNR, FQNEAQ (reference sequence). There are 14 residues in the CDR3. Trimming took off 5 bases at V and 2 bases at J, with 12 bases between the two ends. With respect to this clone: What it recognizes is unknown.

The material sequenced was peripheral blood, taken on day 0 of AZD1222 vaccination. This TCR derives from an adult in good health. The chain uses TRBV7-9 and TRBJ1-2; possible D gene TRBD1, 5 bases. DNA of the CDR3: TGTGCCAGCAGCACGACACCAGGGAACTATGGCTACACCTTC. It codes for CASSTTPGNYGYTF.